This TCR beta chain was identified during a study of blood T cell repertoires in COVID-19. Generated by immunoSEQ multiplex PCR, the TCRdb table keeps only in-frame clones and is missing some. The sample holds hundreds of thousands of clones, 85% seen once. Germline V CDR1 and CDR2: SGHTA, FQGNSA. CDR3 length equals 15 residues. Germline trimming cut 5 bases from V and 7 bases from J; bases unmatched to any gene: 6. Donors of Cohort 3 who recovered were those that had two negative PCRs, clearance, or symptom resolution. Sequencing input: PBMCs or T cells enriched from blood (not recorded which). This chain joins TRBV7-2 and TRBJ2-1; 12 positions match TRBD2. The origin of this receptor is a woman in her forties or fifties who had recovered from COVID-19. CDR3 in amino acids: CASSPSSGGVNEQFF. CDR3 DNA: TGTGCCAGCAGCCCGTCTAGCGGGGGGGTGAATGAGCAGTTCTTC.